This T cell receptor (beta chain) was sequenced during a study of shared clonotypes between healthy human individuals. This CDR3 spans 13 amino acids. The germline V gene has CDR1 SQVTM and CDR2 ANQGSEA. Deletions cut 4 bases from V and 6 bases from J, with 13 bases between. Sequencing used immunoSEQ multiplex PCR; TCRdb keeps in-frame clones, though not all of them. The data hold about 110,000 clones, with about 71% observed a single time. CD45RO+ cells joined CCR7-negative CD45RA+ TemRA cells to form CD8 memory. The receptor was derived from a woman in her 30s in good health. Sequencing was carried out using memory CD8+ T cells sorted from blood. Subset of the sample: CD45RO+ cells pooled with CCR7-negative TemRA cells. The rearrangement links TRBV29-1 to TRBJ2-1; D is ambiguous. In nucleotides, the CDR3 is TGCAGCGTTGTGGTTGGTTCAGGCAATGAGCAGTTCTTC. It specifies CSVVVGSGNEQFF.